Listed here are 11 T cell receptor beta chains from one sample, sequenced in a study of blood T cell repertoires in COVID-19. This table comes from immunoSEQ multiplex PCR, and its TCRdb copy is limited to in-frame clones, with some not included. The sample shows approximately 150,000 clones, 82% of them seen only once. The sample comprised PBMCs or T cells enriched from blood (not recorded which). The receptors originated from a man in his fifties or sixties who had recovered from COVID-19.

This clone was seen ten or more times. The V gene is TRBV6-1, the J gene TRBJ1-2; 11 bases map to TRBD1. The trim removed 2 bases at V and 4 bases at J, leaving 3 bases unmatched. CDR1 is MNHNS and CDR2 is SASEGT in the germline V gene. This CDR3 has 15 amino acids. CDR3 DNA: TGTGCCAGCAGTGAAACCGGGACAGGGGGCTATGGCTACACCTTC. Translating it yields CASSETGTGGYGYTF.

This clone appeared a few times. The V gene is TRBV4-1, the J gene TRBJ1-3; D remains ambiguous. Trimming shortened V by 0 bases and J by 7 bases, and 22 bases separated the two germline ends. The CDR3 contains 18 residues. Germline assignment: CDR1 MGHRA and CDR2 YSYEKL. CDR3 DNA sequence: TGCGCCAGCAGCCAAGATCTCGAGACTACATCCTTCGGCAACACCATATATTTT. The encoded protein is CASSQDLETTSFGNTIYF.

The chain recombines TRBV9 with TRBJ2-1; perhaps TRBD2 as D (5 bases). The germline gives CDR1 SGDLS, CDR2 YYNGEE. The CDR3 runs 14 residues. V was clipped by 0 bases and J by 4 bases, with 8 bases between them. The CDR3 bases are TGTGCCAGCAGCGTAGGGGAGCTATACAATGAGCAGTTCTTC. Translation gives CASSVGELYNEQFF.

The CDR3 sequence is CASSQEFGEQFF. CDR3 DNA: TGTGCCAGCAGCCAAGAATTCGGGGAGCAGTTCTTC. The rearrangement links TRBV4-2 to TRBJ2-1; D not certain. Germline V gives CDR1 LGHNA, CDR2 YNFKEQ. The CDR3 totals 12 residues. V was clipped by 0 bases and J by 10 bases, with 7 bases between them.

J is TRBJ2-2 and V is TRBV7-8; 8 bases align to TRBD2. After removal of 5 bases from V and 4 bases from J, the junction contained 9 bases not matched to a gene. CDR1 is SGHVS, CDR2 FQNEAQ, per germline. The CDR3 loop spans 16 amino acids. CDR3 protein: CASSPTGTRFTGELFF. As DNA, the CDR3 is TGTGCCAGCAGCCCAACCGGGACTAGGTTCACCGGGGAGCTGTTTTTT.

The V call is TRBV28, the J call TRBJ1-2, with 9 bases fitting TRBD1. CDR1 and CDR2 from the germline V gene are MDHEN and SYDVKM. The CDR3 totals 13 residues. After removal of 3 bases from V and 13 bases from J, the junction contained 9 bases not matched to a gene. The CDR3, as DNA: TGTGCCAGCAGTTTTTTGGACAGGGGTTCCTGCACCTTC. It yields the protein CASSFLDRGSCTF.

A few counts support this clone. The chain has TRBV18 and TRBJ2-1; possible D gene TRBD1, 5 bases. CDR3 length equals 15 residues. Trimming removed 3 bases from V and 7 bases from J, with 16 bases in between. CDR1 KGHSH and CDR2 LQKENI come from the germline V gene. The CDR3 is CASSPHGLKGNEQFF. DNA for the CDR3: TGTGCCAGCTCACCCCACGGGCTCAAGGGGAATGAGCAGTTCTTC. Variable domain in full (rest from reference TRBV18 and TRBJ2-1): NAGVMQNPRHLVRRRGQEARLRCSPMKGHSHVYWYRQLPEEGLKFMVYLQKENIIDESGMPKERFSAEFPKEGPSILRIQQVVRGDSAAYFCASSPHGLKGNEQFFGPGTRLTVL.

CDR3 bases: TGCAGTGCTAGTCGCCACAGGGGCAATCAGCCCCAGCATTTT. Translating it yields CSASRHRGNQPQHF. The rearrangement joins TRBV20-1 to TRBJ1-5; TRBD1 might be the D (6 bases). The CDR3 extends over 14 amino acids. V dropped 3 bases and J dropped 2 bases, with 11 bases sitting between them. The V gene's germline CDR1 is DFQATT and CDR2 SNEGSKA (reference sequence).

The chain is built from TRBV5-1 and TRBJ2-5; 10 positions match TRBD2. Germline lookup yields CDR1 SGHRS and CDR2 YFSETQ. The junction had 8 bases not matched to a gene; V was cut back by 0 bases and J by 3 bases. The CDR3 has 17 residues. CDR3 sequence: CASSLDPSGGIKETQYF. In DNA, the CDR3 is TGCGCCAGCAGCTTGGATCCTAGCGGGGGCATTAAAGAGACCCAGTACTTC.

DNA for the CDR3: TGCAGCGCCATTGGGCCAGGTTCAAGCCAGCCCCAGCATTTT. Amino acids: CSAIGPGSSQPQHF. This chain joins TRBV29-1 and TRBJ1-5; no reliable D call. CDR3 length: 14 amino acids. Germline-derived CDR1 and CDR2 are SQVTM and ANQGSEA. Trimming took 7 bases from V and 7 from J, leaving 20 bases between them.

The J gene is TRBJ2-2, the V gene TRBV9; D is unclear. This CDR3 region has 13 residues. Looked up from germline, CDR1 is SGDLS and CDR2 is YYNGEE. Trimming pared 6 bases from V and 1 base from J, leaving 7 bases between. This chain's CDR3 is CASTELNTGELFF. For the CDR3, the DNA is TGTGCCAGCACCGAACTGAACACCGGGGAGCTGTTTTTT.